These 8 T cell receptor beta chains were all obtained from the same sample, sequenced in a study of OX40 agonist ivuxolimab in advanced cancers. The data were produced by immunoSEQ multiplex PCR, yet TCRdb's version contains in-frame clones alone and is incomplete. The table lists 76,000 or so clones, less than 90% of them singletons, with 10% to 15% in the top ten. The sample in question was CD4+ or CD8+ T cells sorted from blood, obtained in a trial of the OX40 agonist ivuxolimab. These receptors came from an adult with an advanced solid tumor such as melanoma, head and neck, liver or kidney cancer.

Concerning this clone itself: Other DNA sequences from this sample encode an identical CDR3 as well. The chain employs TRBV23-1 and TRBJ2-7, with 8 bases matching TRBD1. TRBV23-1 is labeled an ORF, and its function is uncertain. V lost 6 bases and J lost 4; bases outside the gene matches: 14. The CDR3 length is 16 residues. The CDR3 is CASRVNSVGTGYEQYF. DNA for the CDR3: TGCGCCAGCAGGGTTAACTCGGTGGGGACAGGTTACGAGCAGTACTTC.

The genes are TRBV15 and TRBJ1-1; TRBD1 is a possible D gene (5 bases). CDR3 length equals 13 residues. The V end was cut by 0 bases, the J end by 11 bases, with 13 bases between. Germline V CDR1 and CDR2: LNHNV, YYDKDF (reference sequence). DNA of the CDR3: TGTGCCACCAGCAGAGACCGCACAGGCCGGGCTTTCTTT. It encodes CATSRDRTGRAFF.

The genes are TRBV27 and TRBJ2-5; the D is unclear. The CDR3 spans 14 residues. Germline assignment: CDR1 MNHEY and CDR2 SMNVEV (reference sequence). The V gene lost 3 bases and the J gene lost 5 bases, with 13 bases spanning the gap. The CDR3 DNA is TGTGCCAGCAGTTTCGACGAATTCGGGGAGACCCAGTACTTC. Protein product: CASSFDEFGETQYF.

The chain carries TRBV19 and TRBJ2-1; TRBD2 matches at 8 bases. With 7 bases clipped from V and 7 bases from J, the junction kept 9 bases outside the gene matches. Germline assignment: CDR1 LNHDA and CDR2 SQIVND (reference sequence). The length of the CDR3 is 14 residues. CDR3 nucleotide sequence: TGTGCCAGTACTAGCAGCGGGAGAGGGAATGAGCAGTTCTTC. Translating gives CASTSSGRGNEQFF.

The V and J genes are TRBV5-6 and TRBJ1-1; D call uncertain. The V gene's germline CDR1 is SGHDT and CDR2 YYEEEE. The CDR3 is 18 residues long. The V end lost 0 bases, the J end lost 0 bases, and 18 bases lay between the germline ends. This CDR3 is CASSLVYGSDRMNTEAFF. The CDR3 coding sequence is TGTGCCAGCAGCTTGGTTTATGGGTCGGACCGGATGAACACTGAAGCTTTCTTT.

J is TRBJ1-2 and V is TRBV4-1, with unresolved D. The germline CDR1 and CDR2 sequences are MGHRA and YSYEKL. The CDR3 has 18 amino acids. V lost 4 bases, J lost 0 bases, and 21 bases lay in between. The CDR3 sequence is CASSPYRSDTIPNYGYTF. DNA of the CDR3: TGCGCCAGCAGCCCTTACCGGTCCGACACGATTCCTAACTATGGCTACACCTTC.

The chain carries TRBV11-3 and TRBJ2-7; 9 bases are a match to TRBD2. The germline V gene has CDR1 SGHNT and CDR2 YENEEA. This CDR3 contains 15 residues. The trim removed 10 bases at V and 0 bases at J, leaving 10 bases unmatched. Here the CDR3 DNA reads TGTGCCACCTCTAGCGGGGACCCCCTCTCCTACGAGCAGTACTTC. Translating it yields CATSSGDPLSYEQYF. The variable domain in full, completed from reference TRBV11-3 and TRBJ2-7, reads EAGVVQSPRYKIIEKKQPVAFWCNPISGHNTLYWYLQNLGQGPELLIRYENEEAVDDSQLPKDRFSAERLKGVDSTLKIQPAELGDSAVYLCATSSGDPLSYEQYFGPGTRLTVT.

The CDR3 nucleotides read TGTGCCAGCAGTAGACAGGAATCAAATCAGCCCCAGCATTTT. Its protein is CASSRQESNQPQHF. The gene calls are TRBV25-1 and TRBJ1-5; D may be TRBD1 (6 bases). V lost 5 bases and J lost 4, with 12 bases in between. Germline V CDR1 and CDR2: MGHDK, SYGVNS. This CDR3 is 14 amino acids long.